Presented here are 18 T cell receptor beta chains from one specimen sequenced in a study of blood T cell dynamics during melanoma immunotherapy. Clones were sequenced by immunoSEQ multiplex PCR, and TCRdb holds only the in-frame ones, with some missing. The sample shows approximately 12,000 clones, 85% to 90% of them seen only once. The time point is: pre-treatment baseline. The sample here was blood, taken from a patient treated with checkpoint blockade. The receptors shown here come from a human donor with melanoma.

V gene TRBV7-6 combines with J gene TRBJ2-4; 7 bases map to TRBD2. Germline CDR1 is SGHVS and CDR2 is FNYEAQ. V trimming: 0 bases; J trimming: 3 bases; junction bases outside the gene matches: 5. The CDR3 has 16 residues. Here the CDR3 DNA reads TGTGCCAGCAGCTTAGCGCGGGAGAGGGACAAAAACATTCAGTACTTC. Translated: CASSLARERDKNIQYF. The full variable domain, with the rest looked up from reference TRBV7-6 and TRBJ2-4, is GAGVSQSPRYKVTKRGQDVALRCDPISGHVSLYWYRQALGQGPEFLTYFNYEAQQDKSGLPNDRFSAERPEGSISTLTIQRTEQRDSAMYRCASSLARERDKNIQYFGAGTRLSVL.

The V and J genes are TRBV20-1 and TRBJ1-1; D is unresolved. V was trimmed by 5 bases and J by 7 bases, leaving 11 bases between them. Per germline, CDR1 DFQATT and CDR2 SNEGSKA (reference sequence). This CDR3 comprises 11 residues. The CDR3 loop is CSAQIAIEAFF. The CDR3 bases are TGCAGTGCTCAGATAGCCATTGAAGCTTTCTTT.

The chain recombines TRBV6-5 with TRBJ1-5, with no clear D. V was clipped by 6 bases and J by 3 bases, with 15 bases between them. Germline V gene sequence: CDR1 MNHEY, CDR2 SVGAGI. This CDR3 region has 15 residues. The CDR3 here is CASRPNTSANQPQHF. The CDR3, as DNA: TGTGCCAGCAGACCCAATACGAGCGCCAATCAGCCCCAGCATTTT.

CDR3 in amino acids: CASSLGDDSPYGYTF. In DNA form, the CDR3 reads TGCGCCAGCAGCTTGGGGGATGACAGCCCCTATGGCTACACCTTC. The chain is built from TRBV5-1 and TRBJ1-2; perhaps TRBD1 as D (5 bases). This CDR3 contains 15 residues. CDR1 is SGHRS, CDR2 YFSETQ, per germline. V lost 0 bases, J lost 4 bases, and 13 bases lay in between.

CDR3 DNA: TGTGCCAGCAGCCCTGGACTAGCGGGAGCAGTTGAGCAGTTCTTC. This codes for CASSPGLAGAVEQFF. The V and J genes are TRBV6-5 and TRBJ2-1; TRBD2 agrees at 13 bases. Germline V gene lookup returns CDR1 MNHEY and CDR2 SVGAGI. The length of the CDR3 is 15 residues. The V segment lost 6 bases and the J segment 9 bases; nucleotides outside the gene matches: 8.

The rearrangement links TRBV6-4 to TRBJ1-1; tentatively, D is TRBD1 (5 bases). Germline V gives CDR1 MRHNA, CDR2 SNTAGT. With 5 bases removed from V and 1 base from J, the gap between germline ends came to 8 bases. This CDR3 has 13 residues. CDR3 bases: TGTGCCAGCAGTAATACAGGGAACACTGAAGCTTTCTTT. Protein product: CASSNTGNTEAFF.

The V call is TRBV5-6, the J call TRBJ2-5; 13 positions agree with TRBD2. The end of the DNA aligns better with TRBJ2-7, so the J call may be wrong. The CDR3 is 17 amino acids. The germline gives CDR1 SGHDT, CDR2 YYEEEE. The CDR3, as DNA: TGTGCCAGCAGCCCGGGACTAGCGGGGCGCTACTCCTACGAGCAGTACTTC. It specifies CASSPGLAGRYSYEQYF.

Written as DNA, the CDR3 is TGCGCCAGCAGCTTGGACCCGGGGGCAAGTGGCTACACCTTC. It is translated as CASSLDPGASGYTF. This chain joins TRBV5-1 and TRBJ1-2, with a tentative D call TRBD1 (6 bases). V shed 0 bases and J shed 7 bases, with 13 bases lying between them. CDR3 length: 14 residues. Germline-derived CDR1 and CDR2 are SGHRS and YFSETQ.

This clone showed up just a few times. For the CDR3, the DNA is TGTGCCAGCTCACCAACCTTCGGACAGGGGAATCAGCCCCAGCATTTT. Amino acids: CASSPTFGQGNQPQHF. The V gene is TRBV18, the J gene TRBJ1-5; TRBD1 aligns across 9 bases. Germline trimming cut 2 bases from V and 4 bases from J; bases unmatched to any gene: 6. CDR1 is KGHSH, CDR2 LQKENI, per germline. This CDR3 is 16 amino acids long.

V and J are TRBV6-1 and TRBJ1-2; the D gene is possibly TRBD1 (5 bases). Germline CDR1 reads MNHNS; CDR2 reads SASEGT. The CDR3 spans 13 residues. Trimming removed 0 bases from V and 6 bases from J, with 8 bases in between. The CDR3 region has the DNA TGTGCCAGCAGTGAAGCGGGGGAGGATGGCTACACCTTC. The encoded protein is CASSEAGEDGYTF.

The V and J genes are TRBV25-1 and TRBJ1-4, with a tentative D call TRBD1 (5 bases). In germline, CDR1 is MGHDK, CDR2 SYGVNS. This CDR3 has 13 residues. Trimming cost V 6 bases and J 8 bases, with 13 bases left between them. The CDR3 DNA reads TGTGCCAGCAGCACGGGACGGCAAGAAAAACTGTTTTTT. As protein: CASSTGRQEKLFF.

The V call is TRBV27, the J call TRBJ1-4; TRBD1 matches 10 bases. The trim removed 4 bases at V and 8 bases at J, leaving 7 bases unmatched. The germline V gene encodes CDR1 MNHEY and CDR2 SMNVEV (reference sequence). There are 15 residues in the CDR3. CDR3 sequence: CASSSGQGISEKLFF. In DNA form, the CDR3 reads TGTGCCAGCAGTTCGGGACAGGGGATAAGCGAAAAACTGTTTTTT.

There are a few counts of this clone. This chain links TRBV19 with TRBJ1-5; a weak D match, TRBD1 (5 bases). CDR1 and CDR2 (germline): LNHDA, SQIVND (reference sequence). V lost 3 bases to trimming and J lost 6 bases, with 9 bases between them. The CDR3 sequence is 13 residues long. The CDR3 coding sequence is TGTGCCAGTAGTATCAGGGTAAGTCAGCCCCAGCATTTT. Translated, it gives CASSIRVSQPQHF. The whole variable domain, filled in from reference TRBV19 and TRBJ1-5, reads DGGITQSPKYLFRKEGQNVTLSCEQNLNHDAMYWYRQDPGQGLRLIYYSQIVNDFQKGDIAEGYSVSREKKESFPLTVTSAQKNPTAFYLCASSIRVSQPQHFGDGTRLSIL.

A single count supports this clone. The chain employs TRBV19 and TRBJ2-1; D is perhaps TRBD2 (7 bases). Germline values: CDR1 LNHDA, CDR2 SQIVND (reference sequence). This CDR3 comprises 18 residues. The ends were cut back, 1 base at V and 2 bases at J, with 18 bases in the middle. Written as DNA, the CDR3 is TGTGCCAGTAGTATAGGAAAGGGGGGGGGCCGTACCTACAATGAGCAGTTCTTC. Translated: CASSIGKGGGRTYNEQFF.

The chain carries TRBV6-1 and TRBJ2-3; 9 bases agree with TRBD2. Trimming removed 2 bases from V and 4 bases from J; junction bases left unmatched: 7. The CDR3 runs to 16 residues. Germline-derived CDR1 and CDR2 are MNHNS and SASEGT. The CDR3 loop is CASSEPAGGPSDTQYF. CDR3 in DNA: TGTGCCAGCAGTGAACCTGCGGGAGGGCCCTCAGATACGCAGTATTTT.

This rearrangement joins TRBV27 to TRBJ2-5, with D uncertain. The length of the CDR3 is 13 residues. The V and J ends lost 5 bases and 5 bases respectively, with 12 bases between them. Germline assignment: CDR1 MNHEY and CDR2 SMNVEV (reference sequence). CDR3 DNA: TGTGCCAGCAGTGTACATGAAGAGGAGACCCAGTACTTC. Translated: CASSVHEEETQYF.

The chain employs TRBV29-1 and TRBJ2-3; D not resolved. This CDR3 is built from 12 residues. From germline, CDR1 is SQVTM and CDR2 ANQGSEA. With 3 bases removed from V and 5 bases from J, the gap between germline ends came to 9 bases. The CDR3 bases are TGCAGCGTTGATGGCGTTGGAGATACGCAGTATTTT. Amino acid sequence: CSVDGVGDTQYF.

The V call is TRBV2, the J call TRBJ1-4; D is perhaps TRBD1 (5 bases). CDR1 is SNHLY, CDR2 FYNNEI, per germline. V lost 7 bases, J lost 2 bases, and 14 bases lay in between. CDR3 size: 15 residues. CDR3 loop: CASILRSGTNEKLFF. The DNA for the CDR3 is TGTGCCAGCATTTTGAGGTCAGGGACTAATGAAAAACTGTTTTTT.